This T cell receptor beta chain originates from a study of T cell clonality in common variable immunodeficiency. Germline CDR1 reads MNHEY; CDR2 reads SVGEGT. The CDR3 spans 14 residues. After removal of 6 bases from V and 6 bases from J, the junction contained 6 bases not matched to a gene. The data were produced by immunoSEQ multiplex PCR, yet TCRdb's version contains in-frame clones alone and is incomplete. Captured here are 40,000 to 65,000 clones, none seen once; the top ten comprise about 1.7%. This clone was picked up many times. Sequencing ends 3 residues short of the CDR3 end; the germline J gene provides the rest.

Sample: peripheral blood mononuclear cells. J is TRBJ2-2 and V is TRBV6-2 or TRBV6-3; 8 bases map to TRBD1. This TCR derives from a person aged 18-70 years in good health. CDR3 DNA, as far as it was read: TGTGCCAGCAGAACCGGGACAGGATCCGGGGAG. Protein: CASRTGTGSGE. The CDR3, in full, reads CASRTGTGSGELFF.